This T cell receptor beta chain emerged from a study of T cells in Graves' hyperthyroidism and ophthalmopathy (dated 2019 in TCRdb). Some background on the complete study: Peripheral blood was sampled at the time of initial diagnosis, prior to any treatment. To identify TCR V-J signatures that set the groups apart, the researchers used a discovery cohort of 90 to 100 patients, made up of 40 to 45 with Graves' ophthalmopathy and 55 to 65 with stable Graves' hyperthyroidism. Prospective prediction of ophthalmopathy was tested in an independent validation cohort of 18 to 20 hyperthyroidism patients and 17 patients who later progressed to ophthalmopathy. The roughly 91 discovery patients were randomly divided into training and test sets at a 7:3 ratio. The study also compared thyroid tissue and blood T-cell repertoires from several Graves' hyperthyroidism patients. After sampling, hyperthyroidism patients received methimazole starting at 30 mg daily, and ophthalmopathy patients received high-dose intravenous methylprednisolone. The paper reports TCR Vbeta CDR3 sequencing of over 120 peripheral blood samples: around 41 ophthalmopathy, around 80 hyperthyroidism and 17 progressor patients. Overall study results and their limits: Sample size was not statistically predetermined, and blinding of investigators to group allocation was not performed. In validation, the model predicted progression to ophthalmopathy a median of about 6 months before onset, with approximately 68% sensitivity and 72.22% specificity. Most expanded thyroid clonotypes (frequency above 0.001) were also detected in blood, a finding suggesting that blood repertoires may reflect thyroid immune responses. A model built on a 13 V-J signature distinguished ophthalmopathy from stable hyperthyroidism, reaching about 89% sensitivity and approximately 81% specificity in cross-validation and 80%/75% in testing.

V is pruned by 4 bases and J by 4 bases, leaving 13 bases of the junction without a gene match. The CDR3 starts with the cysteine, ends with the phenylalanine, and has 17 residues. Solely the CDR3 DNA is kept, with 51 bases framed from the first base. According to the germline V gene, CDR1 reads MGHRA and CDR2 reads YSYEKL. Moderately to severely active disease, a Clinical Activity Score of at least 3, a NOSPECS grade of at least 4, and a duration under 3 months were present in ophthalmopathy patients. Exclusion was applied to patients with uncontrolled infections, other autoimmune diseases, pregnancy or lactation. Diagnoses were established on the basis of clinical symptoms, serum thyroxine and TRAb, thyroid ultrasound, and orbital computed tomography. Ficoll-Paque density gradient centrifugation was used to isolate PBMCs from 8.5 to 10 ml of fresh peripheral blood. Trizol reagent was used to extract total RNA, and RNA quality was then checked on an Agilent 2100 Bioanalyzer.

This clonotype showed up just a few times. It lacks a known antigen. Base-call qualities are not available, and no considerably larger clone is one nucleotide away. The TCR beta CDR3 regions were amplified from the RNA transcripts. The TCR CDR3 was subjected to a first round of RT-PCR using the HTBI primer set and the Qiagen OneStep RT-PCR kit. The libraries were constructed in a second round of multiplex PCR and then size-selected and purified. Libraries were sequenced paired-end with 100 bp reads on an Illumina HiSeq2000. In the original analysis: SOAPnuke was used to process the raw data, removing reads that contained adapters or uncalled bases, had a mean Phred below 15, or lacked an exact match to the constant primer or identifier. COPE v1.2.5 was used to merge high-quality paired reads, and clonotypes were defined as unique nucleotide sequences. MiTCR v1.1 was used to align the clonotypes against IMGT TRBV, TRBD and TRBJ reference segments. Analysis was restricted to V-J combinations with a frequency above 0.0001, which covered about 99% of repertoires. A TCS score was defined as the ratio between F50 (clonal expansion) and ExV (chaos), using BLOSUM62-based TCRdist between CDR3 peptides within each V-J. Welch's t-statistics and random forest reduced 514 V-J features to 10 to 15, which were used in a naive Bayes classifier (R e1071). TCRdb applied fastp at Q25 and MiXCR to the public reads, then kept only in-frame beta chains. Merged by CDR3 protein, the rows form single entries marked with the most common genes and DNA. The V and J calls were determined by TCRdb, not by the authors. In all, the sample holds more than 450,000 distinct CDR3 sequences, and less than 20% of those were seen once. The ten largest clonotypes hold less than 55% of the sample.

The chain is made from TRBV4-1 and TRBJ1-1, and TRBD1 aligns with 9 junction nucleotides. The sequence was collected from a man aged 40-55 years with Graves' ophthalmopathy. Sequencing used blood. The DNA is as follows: TGCGCCAGCAGCCGACAGGCATTACAGGGGGCGGGCACTGAAGCTTTCTTT. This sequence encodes CASSRQALQGAGTEAFF.